One and the same sample provided the 27 T cell receptor beta chains below, sequenced in a study of T cells after posttransplantation cyclophosphamide. Clones were sequenced by immunoSEQ multiplex PCR, and TCRdb holds only the in-frame ones, with some missing. Listed for the sample are more than 35,000 clones, none seen a single time. Specimen: PBMCs. All receptors derive from a man between 45 and 60 years old in good health, CMV-negative, and a related stem cell transplant donor.

Many counts were recorded for this clone. V usage is TRBV10-3 and J usage is TRBJ2-1; 7 bases fit TRBD1. Trimming at V came to 8 bases and at J to 8 bases, leaving 6 bases not matched to a gene. Per the germline V gene, CDR1 is ENHRY and CDR2 is SYGVKD. CDR3 length equals 12 residues. The CDR3 DNA reads TGTGCCATCGCTGGGACAGCCGATGAGCAGTTCTTC. It is translated as CAIAGTADEQFF.

This clone has a count of ten or more. In nucleotides, the CDR3 is TGTGCCAGTAGTATGGAGGGCCCAGATACGCAGTATTTT. Translation gives CASSMEGPDTQYF. The gene calls are TRBV19 and TRBJ2-3, with D possibly being TRBD2 (6 bases). Germline V gives CDR1 LNHDA, CDR2 SQIVND (reference sequence). Trimming took off 3 bases at V and 4 bases at J, with 8 bases between the two ends. This CDR3 contains 13 residues.

This clone was seen only a few times. The CDR3 coding sequence is TGTGCCAGCAGCCGCGGGACAGACTCCTACGAGCAGTACTTC. Protein product: CASSRGTDSYEQYF. The rearrangement uses TRBV7-6 and TRBJ2-5; possibly TRBD1 for D (7 bases). The DNA end is more similar to TRBJ2-7, so the J call may be wrong. Germline V lookup: CDR1 SGHVS, CDR2 FNYEAQ. The CDR3 runs to 14 residues.

This clone was picked up many times. J is TRBJ2-7 and V is TRBV5-1, with 8 bases matching TRBD1. The CDR3 totals 14 residues. Per the germline V gene, CDR1 is SGHRS and CDR2 is YFSETQ. V lost 3 bases, J lost 0 bases, and 2 bases stayed unmatched. This CDR3 is CASSSDRASYEQYF. The CDR3 nucleotides read TGCGCCAGCAGCTCGGACAGGGCCTCCTACGAGCAGTACTTC. The entire variable domain, with the rest obtained from reference TRBV5-1 and TRBJ2-7, is as follows: KAGVTQTPRYLIKTRGQQVTLSCSPISGHRSVSWYQQTPGQGLQFLFEYFSETQRNKGNFPGRFSGRQFSNSRSEMNVSTLELGDSALYLCASSSDRASYEQYFGPGTRLTVT.

This clone was observed a few times. Its ends do not fully match the called genes, so a read error is possible. The chain carries TRBV7-7 and TRBJ2-2; D might be TRBD2 (5 bases). The CDR3 is made up of 14 amino acids. Germline loops: CDR1 SSHAT, CDR2 FNYEAQ (reference sequence). In DNA form, the CDR3 reads TGTGCTAGCAGCTTACTAGTGAACACCGGGGAGCTGTTTTTT. Translating it yields CASSLLVNTGELFF.

This clone has at least ten counts. This rearrangement joins TRBV5-6 to TRBJ2-7, with a weak D call TRBD2 (6 bases). V shed 4 bases and J shed 3 bases, with 8 bases lying between them. The germline V gene has CDR1 SGHDT and CDR2 YYEEEE. The CDR3 covers 12 residues. Written as DNA, the CDR3 is TGTGCCAGCAGCCCCGGGAGCTACGAGCAGTACTTC. This translates into CASSPGSYEQYF.

This clone appeared many times. V usage is TRBV29-1 and J usage is TRBJ1-1, with 10 nucleotides matching TRBD1. V dropped 5 bases and J dropped 5; count of bases not matched to a gene: 8. The CDR3 contains 14 residues. The germline gives CDR1 SQVTM, CDR2 ANQGSEA. CDR3 protein: CSVFGGTGATEAFF. The DNA for the CDR3 is TGCAGCGTTTTTGGTGGGACAGGGGCTACTGAAGCTTTCTTT.

This sequence joins TRBV19 and TRBJ1-2; the match to TRBD1 covers 9 bases. The V segment lost 5 bases and the J segment 6 bases; nucleotides outside the gene matches: 10. Germline assignment: CDR1 LNHDA and CDR2 SQIVND (reference sequence). This CDR3 spans 15 amino acids. The CDR3: CASSPWDREFDGYTF. For the CDR3, the DNA is TGTGCCAGTAGTCCCTGGGACAGGGAGTTTGATGGCTACACCTTC. Based on the CDR3 plus reference TRBV19 and TRBJ1-2, the full variable domain is DGGITQSPKYLFRKEGQNVTLSCEQNLNHDAMYWYRQDPGQGLRLIYYSQIVNDFQKGDIAEGYSVSREKKESFPLTVTSAQKNPTAFYLCASSPWDREFDGYTFGSGTRLTVV.

At least ten counts were recorded for this clone. This sequence joins TRBV5-5 and TRBJ2-5; D is undetermined. Germline assignment: CDR1 SGHKS and CDR2 YYEKEE (reference sequence). CDR3 size: 16 residues. Trimming removed 0 bases from V and 0 bases from J, with 12 bases in between. CDR3 amino acids: CASSLGVLTDQETQYF. The CDR3 bases are TGTGCCAGCAGCTTGGGGGTTTTAACAGACCAAGAGACCCAGTACTTC. Looking up the rest from reference TRBV5-5 and TRBJ2-5 gives the full variable domain: DAGVTQSPTHLIKTRGQQVTLRCSPISGHKSVSWYQQVLGQGPQFIFQYYEKEERGRGNFPDRFSARQFPNYSSELNVNALLLGDSALYLCASSLGVLTDQETQYFGPGTRLLVL.

This clone has at least ten counts. The chain is built from TRBV9 and TRBJ2-1; 9 bases fit TRBD1. The CDR3 extends over 15 amino acids. CDR1 and CDR2 from the germline V gene are SGDLS and YYNGEE. The V and J ends lost 0 bases and 7 bases, in that order; junction bases with no gene match: 5. CDR3 in DNA: TGTGCCAGCAGCGTAGTAGGGACAGGGTATAATGAGCAGTTCTTC. Translation: CASSVVGTGYNEQFF.

At least ten counts were recorded for this clone. The chain employs TRBV18 and TRBJ1-5; TRBD1 might be the D (6 bases). CDR3 length: 15 residues. Germline assignment: CDR1 KGHSH and CDR2 LQKENI. V was pared by 2 bases and J by 5 bases, with 13 bases between. CDR3 residues: CASSPGTQGYQPQHF. CDR3 sequence (DNA): TGTGCCAGCTCACCAGGGACACAGGGTTATCAGCCCCAGCATTTT.

This clone was counted ten times or more. CDR3 loop: CASSLAAGGGTGELFF. CDR3 sequence (DNA): TGCGCCAGCAGCTTGGCGGCGGGAGGAGGCACCGGGGAGCTGTTTTTT. The chain employs TRBV5-1 and TRBJ2-2; 8 nucleotides match TRBD2. Germline V gene sequence: CDR1 SGHRS, CDR2 YFSETQ. Trimming removed 0 bases from V and 4 bases from J; junction bases left unmatched: 5. The CDR3 is made up of 16 amino acids.

Ten or more counts support this clone. The sample holds other DNA sequences that translate to the same CDR3. V gene TRBV5-1 combines with J gene TRBJ2-7, with 9 bases lining up with TRBD2. This CDR3 region has 15 residues. Germline CDR1 SGHRS, CDR2 YFSETQ. The V and J ends lost 0 bases and 1 base, in that order; junction bases with no gene match: 2. CDR3 nucleotides: TGCGCCAGCAGCTTGGTCCTAGCGGGGTCCTACGAGCAGTACTTC. Residues: CASSLVLAGSYEQYF.

The table lists this clone with many counts. The chain combines TRBV6-5 with TRBJ2-7, with D maybe TRBD2 (6 bases). Germline CDR1 is MNHEY and CDR2 is SVGAGI. V lost 6 bases to trimming and J lost 0 bases, with 12 bases between them. The CDR3 runs 14 residues. The CDR3 region is CASSRLTSSYEQYF. CDR3 bases: TGTGCCAGCAGCCGCCTGACTAGCTCCTACGAGCAGTACTTC.

This clone was recorded many times. The chain is built from TRBV6-1 and TRBJ2-1, with D possibly being TRBD1 (5 bases). CDR3 size: 15 residues. V lost 9 bases to trimming and J lost 3 bases, with 18 bases between them. CDR1 and CDR2 (germline): MNHNS, SASEGT. The CDR3: CASHRFPAYYNEQFF. In DNA form, the CDR3 reads TGTGCCAGTCACAGGTTCCCGGCCTACTACAATGAGCAGTTCTTC.

This clone was seen many times. V and J are TRBV2 and TRBJ1-2; D is ambiguous. The CDR3 has 12 amino acids. CDR1 is SNHLY, CDR2 FYNNEI, per germline. V shed 3 bases and J shed 8 bases, with 10 bases lying between them. This CDR3 is CASSDDGWGYTF. The CDR3 coding sequence is TGTGCCAGCAGTGATGATGGCTGGGGCTACACCTTC.

This clone was observed at least ten times. The V gene is TRBV2, the J gene TRBJ2-1; 8 bases map to TRBD2. This CDR3 is built from 14 residues. Germline CDR1 and CDR2: SNHLY and FYNNEI. Trimming at V came to 8 bases and at J to 9 bases, leaving 12 bases not matched to a gene. The CDR3 DNA sequence: TGTGCCAGCGCCGGACTAGCAGGAGGGGGTGAGCAGTTCTTC. Amino acids: CASAGLAGGGEQFF.

This clone occurred many times. The chain joins TRBV19 to TRBJ2-1; D call uncertain. This CDR3 is built from 16 residues. With 2 bases removed from V and 6 bases from J, the gap between germline ends came to 17 bases. The germline V gene has CDR1 LNHDA and CDR2 SQIVND (reference sequence). The CDR3 loop is CASSIFSRASANEQFF. The DNA of the CDR3 is TGTGCCAGTAGTATATTTTCCCGCGCTAGTGCCAATGAGCAGTTCTTC. The variable domain in full, with the rest retrieved from reference TRBV19 and TRBJ2-1, is DGGITQSPKYLFRKEGQNVTLSCEQNLNHDAMYWYRQDPGQGLRLIYYSQIVNDFQKGDIAEGYSVSREKKESFPLTVTSAQKNPTAFYLCASSIFSRASANEQFFGPGTRLTVL.

This clone was counted at least ten times. J is TRBJ2-1 and V is TRBV7-9; 7 bases are shared with TRBD1. The V gene end was trimmed by 1 base and the J gene end by 9 bases; junction bases not matched to a gene: 6. The germline gives CDR1 SEHNR, CDR2 FQNEAQ (reference sequence). The CDR3 is made up of 14 amino acids. Written as DNA, the CDR3 is TGTGCCAGCAGCTTAGTGGTCAGGGGGTTTGAGCAGTTCTTC. Amino acids: CASSLVVRGFEQFF.

This clone was seen many times. The V call is TRBV7-2, the J call TRBJ2-1; 7 bases fit TRBD1. Trimming cost V 4 bases and J 3 bases; bases outside gene matches: 0. Germline CDR1 and CDR2: SGHTA and FQGNSA. The CDR3 sequence is 13 residues long. CDR3 sequence: CASSWDSYNEQFF. CDR3 nucleotide sequence: TGTGCCAGCAGCTGGGACAGCTACAATGAGCAGTTCTTC.

The table lists this clone with many counts. V is TRBV7-6 and J is TRBJ2-7; D perhaps matches TRBD1 (5 bases). CDR1 and CDR2 from the germline V gene are SGHVS and FNYEAQ. Trimming removed 2 bases at V and 0 bases at J, with 8 bases between. The CDR3 extends over 14 amino acids. The CDR3 nucleotides are TGTGCCAGCAGCTTAACAGACAGCTCCTACGAGCAGTACTTC. The encoded protein is CASSLTDSSYEQYF.

The table lists this clone with many counts. This sequence joins TRBV2 and TRBJ1-2; D is unresolved. The V gene's germline CDR1 is SNHLY and CDR2 FYNNEI. V lost 0 bases and J lost 1, with 18 bases in between. The CDR3 sequence is 18 residues long. CDR3 loop: CASSEALWAGLDNYGYTF. The DNA of the CDR3 is TGTGCCAGCAGTGAAGCGCTTTGGGCAGGTCTCGATAACTATGGCTACACCTTC.

This clone was seen many times. The rearrangement uses TRBV19 and TRBJ2-7, with D perhaps matching TRBD2 (5 bases). The CDR3 contains 13 residues. Germline CDR1 and CDR2: LNHDA and SQIVND (reference sequence). The V end was cut by 5 bases, the J end by 6 bases, with 14 bases between. CDR3 in amino acids: CASSFRSGSEQYF. The CDR3 DNA is TGTGCCAGTAGTTTCAGGTCGGGGTCCGAGCAGTACTTC.

The V gene is TRBV27, the J gene TRBJ2-5; D unresolved. Germline V gene data show CDR1 as MNHEY and CDR2 as SMNVEV (reference sequence). V was trimmed by 2 bases and J by 4 bases, leaving 14 bases between them. The CDR3 loop spans 15 amino acids. CDR3 DNA sequence: TGTGCCAGCAGTTTAACAGTAGGAACCCGAGAGACCCAGTACTTC. Translated: CASSLTVGTRETQYF.

Comment on this clone: The junction departs from germline at one end; a sequencing error may be responsible. The chain carries TRBV9 and TRBJ1-1; 8 nucleotides align to TRBD1. This CDR3 is built from 16 residues. CDR1 is SGDLS, CDR2 YYNGEE, per germline. The CDR3 spells CVSSANPGQVNTEAFF. Written as DNA, the CDR3 is TGTGTCAGCAGCGCGAACCCGGGACAGGTGAACACTGAAGCTTTCTTT.

This clone has at least ten counts. V usage is TRBV29-1 and J usage is TRBJ2-3, with a weak D call TRBD2 (5 bases). This CDR3 region has 14 residues. CDR1 SQVTM and CDR2 ANQGSEA come from the germline V gene. The V end was cut by 6 bases, the J end by 6 bases, with 19 bases between. The CDR3 protein is CSVRASLGGDTQYF. As DNA, the CDR3 is TGCAGCGTGCGGGCTAGTTTGGGCGGGGATACGCAGTATTTT.

This clone was counted many times. The gene calls are TRBV5-1 and TRBJ2-7, with TRBD1 matching over 7 bases. Trimming removed 4 bases from V and 3 bases from J; junction bases left unmatched: 7. CDR3 size: 14 residues. The germline CDR1 and CDR2 sequences are SGHRS and YFSETQ. The CDR3 spells CASSEPGQIYEQYF. The CDR3 nucleotides read TGCGCCAGCAGCGAGCCGGGACAGATCTACGAGCAGTACTTC.